The 23 T cell receptor beta chains in this list originate from one sample, sequenced in a study of blood T cell repertoires in COVID-19. Clones were sequenced by immunoSEQ multiplex PCR, and TCRdb holds only the in-frame ones, with some missing. The sample yields some 47,000 clones, roughly 82% seen once. Material: peripheral blood. The origin of the receptors is a woman in her fifties or sixties with acute or convalescent COVID-19.

This chain connects TRBV12-3 or TRBV12-4 to TRBJ1-3; D uncertain. The CDR3 loop spans 11 amino acids. V dropped 2 bases and J dropped 7 bases, with 3 bases sitting between them. The CDR3 loop is CASSLPNTIYF. The CDR3, as DNA: TGTGCCAGCAGTTTACCGAACACCATATATTTT.

V is TRBV19 and J is TRBJ1-2; 7 nucleotides align to TRBD1. With V trimmed by 6 bases and J by 0 bases, 7 bases remained unmatched. The CDR3 extends over 15 amino acids. Germline loops: CDR1 LNHDA, CDR2 SQIVND (reference sequence). CDR3 coding DNA: TGTGCCAGTAGGATGGTAGGGACAGCTAACTATGGCTACACCTTC. It specifies CASRMVGTANYGYTF.

The rearrangement joins TRBV5-1 to TRBJ2-5; D gene uncertain. Germline-derived CDR1 and CDR2 are SGHRS and YFSETQ. Trimming left V 0 bases short and J 2 bases short, with 11 bases between. The CDR3 runs to 15 residues. Here the CDR3 reads CASSLVAGPQETQYF. DNA of the CDR3: TGCGCCAGCAGCTTGGTTGCAGGCCCACAAGAGACCCAGTACTTC.

This clone was detected only once. The chain uses TRBV28 and TRBJ1-2; 9 positions agree with TRBD1. CDR1 is MDHEN, CDR2 SYDVKM, per germline. The CDR3 sequence is 17 residues long. The J segment lost 3 bases and the V segment lost 4 bases, leaving 12 bases of the junction unmatched. This CDR3 reads CASSSGQGILFDYGYTF. CDR3 DNA: TGTGCCAGCAGTTCCGGACAGGGGATCCTTTTTGACTATGGCTACACCTTC.

This clone has only one observation. The V and J genes are TRBV11-2 and TRBJ1-4; perhaps TRBD1 as D (6 bases). Trimming took off 6 bases at V and 0 bases at J, with 14 bases between the two ends. This CDR3 has 16 residues. CDR1 and CDR2 from the germline V gene are SGHAT and FQNNGV. CDR3 coding DNA: TGTGCCAGCAGAGCACCGGGACACACAACTAATGAAAAACTGTTTTTT. Its translation: CASRAPGHTTNEKLFF. The full variable domain, its missing parts supplied by reference TRBV11-2 and TRBJ1-4, is EAGVAQSPRYKIIEKRQSVAFWCNPISGHATLYWYQQILGQGPKLLIQFQNNGVVDDSQLPKDRFSAERLKGVDSTLKIQPAKLEDSAVYLCASRAPGHTTNEKLFFGSGTQLSVL.

The table lists this clone with a count of one. The V gene is TRBV12-3 or TRBV12-4, the J gene TRBJ2-2; D ambiguous. V lost 4 bases, J lost 4 bases, and 4 bases lay in between. CDR3 length: 12 amino acids. DNA of the CDR3: TGTGCCAGCAGTTCCTCCACCGGGGAGCTGTTTTTT. Its protein product is CASSSSTGELFF.

Here the CDR3 reads CASSLDTGNTEAFF. The CDR3 DNA follows: TGCGCCAGCAGCTTGGATACAGGGAACACTGAAGCTTTCTTT. The chain couples TRBV5-1 to TRBJ1-1, with a tentative D call TRBD1 (5 bases). Germline CDR1 is SGHRS and CDR2 is YFSETQ. The ends were cut back, 0 bases at V and 1 base at J, with 7 bases in the middle. This CDR3 has 14 residues.

This chain joins TRBV4-1 and TRBJ2-7, with D tentatively TRBD1 (6 bases). Germline loops: CDR1 MGHRA, CDR2 YSYEKL. The CDR3 covers 16 residues. V lost 0 bases, J lost 0 bases, and 12 bases lay in between. In DNA, the CDR3 is TGCGCCAGCAGCCAAGATGGCAGGGGAAGCTCCTACGAGCAGTACTTC. Its protein is CASSQDGRGSSYEQYF.

The genes are TRBV4-1 and TRBJ2-7; D perhaps matches TRBD2 (5 bases). CDR1 is MGHRA and CDR2 is YSYEKL in the germline V gene. The CDR3 is made up of 15 amino acids. V dropped 1 base and J dropped 1 base, with 11 bases sitting between them. The CDR3 protein is CASSQASRVSYEQYF. The CDR3 nucleotides read TGCGCCAGCAGCCAAGCGTCGCGGGTTTCCTACGAGCAGTACTTC.

The chain combines TRBV12-3 or TRBV12-4 with TRBJ1-2; possibly TRBD1 for D (5 bases). V gave up 6 bases and J gave up 7 bases, with 15 bases separating them. The CDR3 spans 13 residues. The CDR3 region has the DNA TGTGCCAGCAGCCCAGGGTTACAAGCTGGCTACACCTTC. It encodes CASSPGLQAGYTF.

V usage is TRBV6-6 and J usage is TRBJ1-1, with a tentative D call TRBD1 (5 bases). CDR1 is MNHNY, CDR2 SVGAGI, per germline (reference sequence). V was shortened by 2 bases and J by 11 bases, with 12 bases between the two germline ends. The CDR3 covers 12 residues. CDR3 sequence reads: CASSYTGATAFF. CDR3 bases: TGTGCCAGCAGTTACACTGGGGCAACGGCTTTCTTT.

CDR3 nucleotide sequence: TGTGCCATCGGGACTAGCGGGGGGGTTGAGACCCAGTACTTC. It yields the protein CAIGTSGGVETQYF. The V gene is TRBV10-3, the J gene TRBJ2-5; 16 bases match TRBD2. The CDR3 is made up of 14 amino acids. CDR1 is ENHRY, CDR2 SYGVKD, per germline. J lost 5 bases, V lost 8 bases, and 2 bases had no gene match.

The V gene is TRBV2, the J gene TRBJ2-1; D is unresolved. Germline loops: CDR1 SNHLY, CDR2 FYNNEI. V lost 6 bases to trimming and J lost 5 bases, with 20 bases between them. The CDR3 spans 16 residues. CDR3 region: CASRLMVLGVHNEQFF. CDR3 nucleotides: TGTGCCAGCAGGTTGATGGTATTAGGAGTTCACAATGAGCAGTTCTTC.

The gene calls are TRBV24-1 and TRBJ1-5; TRBD1 matches 9 bases. CDR3 size: 15 residues. Germline values: CDR1 KGHDR, CDR2 SFDVKD. The ends lost 7 bases at V and 3 bases at J; junction bases unmatched: 6. The CDR3 nucleotides read TGTGCCACCAGCCCGGGACAGGGCTACAATCAGCCCCAGCATTTT. It is translated as CATSPGQGYNQPQHF.

The rearrangement joins TRBV12-3 or TRBV12-4 to TRBJ1-2; the match to TRBD1 covers 7 bases. V trimming: 4 bases; J trimming: 3 bases; junction bases outside the gene matches: 2. The CDR3 spans 13 residues. The CDR3 here is CASSYGQDYGYTF. The DNA for the CDR3 is TGTGCCAGCAGTTACGGACAGGACTATGGCTACACCTTC.

The rearrangement joins TRBV28 to TRBJ2-3; TRBD2 matches at 7 bases. V lost 5 bases and J lost 2; bases outside the gene matches: 7. CDR1 and CDR2 (germline): MDHEN, SYDVKM. The CDR3 is 15 amino acids. The CDR3 is CASSISGAITDTQYF. DNA of the CDR3: TGTGCCAGCAGTATCAGCGGGGCGATCACAGATACGCAGTATTTT.

V usage is TRBV5-4 and J usage is TRBJ2-7; 7 nucleotides line up with TRBD1. Germline V gene data show CDR1 as SGHNT and CDR2 as YYREEE (reference sequence). The CDR3 length is 13 residues. Unmatched junction bases numbered 4, after V lost 4 bases and J lost 3 bases. The CDR3 DNA sequence: TGTGCCAGCAGCACCCGGGACAGCTACGAGCAGTACTTC. Its translation is CASSTRDSYEQYF.

V and J are TRBV27 and TRBJ1-2, with D possibly being TRBD1 (5 bases). The CDR3 covers 14 residues. Germline V CDR1 and CDR2: MNHEY, SMNVEV (reference sequence). V lost 6 bases and J 1 base, leaving 12 bases between the germline ends. CDR3 amino acids: CASSWGGVNYGYTF. Written as DNA, the CDR3 is TGTGCCAGCAGCTGGGGGGGGGTTAACTATGGCTACACCTTC.

The rearrangement uses TRBV29-1 and TRBJ2-1, with TRBD2 matching over 7 bases. The CDR3 runs 16 residues. Germline values: CDR1 SQVTM, CDR2 ANQGSEA. The ends lost 0 bases at V and 4 bases at J; junction bases unmatched: 9. CDR3 amino acids: CSVEDYRAGAYNEQFF. As DNA, the CDR3 is TGCAGCGTTGAAGATTATCGGGCGGGAGCGTACAATGAGCAGTTCTTC.

This chain links TRBV29-1 with TRBJ2-7; TRBD1 agrees at 10 bases. With 2 bases clipped from V and 5 bases from J, the junction kept 6 bases outside the gene matches. CDR1 SQVTM and CDR2 ANQGSEA come from the germline V gene. This CDR3 is 14 amino acids long. The CDR3 DNA sequence: TGCAGCGTTGAACGGGACAGGGGAAACCACGAGCAGTACTTC. As protein: CSVERDRGNHEQYF.

The V call is TRBV3-1 (or the pseudogene TRBV3-2), the J call TRBJ1-6; 8 bases agree with TRBD1. Per the germline V gene, CDR1 is LGHDT and CDR2 is YNNKEL (reference sequence). V trimming: 0 bases; J trimming: 0 bases; junction bases outside the gene matches: 13. The CDR3 loop spans 21 amino acids. The CDR3, as DNA: TGTGCCAGCAGCCAAGACCCCAGGACAGGGAAGGGGAGCTCCTATAATTCACCCCTCCACTTT. Residues: CASSQDPRTGKGSSYNSPLHF.

The chain employs TRBV5-1 and TRBJ2-5; 9 bases are a match to TRBD2. The CDR3 has 15 residues. V shed 3 bases, J shed 1 base, and the junction held 4 bases outside the gene matches. Germline-derived CDR1 and CDR2 are SGHRS and YFSETQ. The CDR3 loop is CASSSLAGLQETQYF. In DNA form, the CDR3 reads TGCGCCAGCAGCTCCCTAGCGGGGCTCCAAGAGACCCAGTACTTC.

This chain uses TRBV5-5 with TRBJ1-1, with a tentative D call TRBD1 (5 bases). Per the germline V gene, CDR1 is SGHKS and CDR2 is YYEKEE (reference sequence). Trimming stripped 2 bases from V and 5 bases from J, with 16 bases between. CDR3 length: 15 amino acids. CDR3 DNA: TGTGCCAGCAGCTTTAGTATCACGTCAGGGACTGAAGCTTTCTTT. Residues: CASSFSITSGTEAFF. Full variable domain (rest looked up from reference TRBV5-5 and TRBJ1-1): DAGVTQSPTHLIKTRGQQVTLRCSPISGHKSVSWYQQVLGQGPQFIFQYYEKEERGRGNFPDRFSARQFPNYSSELNVNALLLGDSALYLCASSFSITSGTEAFFGQGTRLTVV.